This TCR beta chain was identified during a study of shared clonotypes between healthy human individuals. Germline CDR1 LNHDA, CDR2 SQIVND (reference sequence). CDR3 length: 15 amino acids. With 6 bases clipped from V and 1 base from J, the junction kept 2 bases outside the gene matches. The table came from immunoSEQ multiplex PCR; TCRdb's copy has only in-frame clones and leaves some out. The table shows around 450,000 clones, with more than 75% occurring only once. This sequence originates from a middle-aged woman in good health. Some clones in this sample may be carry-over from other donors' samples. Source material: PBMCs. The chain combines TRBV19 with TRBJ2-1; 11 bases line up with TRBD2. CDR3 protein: CASRGLAASYNEQFF. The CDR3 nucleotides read TGTGCCAGTAGGGGACTAGCGGCATCCTACAATGAGCAGTTCTTC. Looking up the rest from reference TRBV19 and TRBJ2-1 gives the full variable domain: DGGITQSPKYLFRKEGQNVTLSCEQNLNHDAMYWYRQDPGQGLRLIYYSQIVNDFQKGDIAEGYSVSREKKESFPLTVTSAQKNPTAFYLCASRGLAASYNEQFFGPGTRLTVL.